This entry lists 10 T cell receptor beta chains sequenced from one sample in a study of cytomegalovirus exposure and HLA in healthy donors. Use of 60 Vbeta and 13 Jbeta primers characterized the PCR. The data were produced by immunoSEQ multiplex PCR, yet TCRdb's version contains in-frame clones alone and is incomplete. This sample has a few hundred thousand clones, with around 90% found just once. Sequencing input: PBMCs. The receptors here all came from a girl aged 2 to 10 in good health and CMV-seronegative.

This clone was found once. The J gene is TRBJ2-1, the V gene TRBV11-2, with 8 bases fitting TRBD1. Germline values: CDR1 SGHAT, CDR2 FQNNGV. V lost 1 base and J lost 5; bases outside the gene matches: 4. The CDR3 spans 15 residues. The CDR3 protein is CASSLGWGQDNEQFF. In nucleotides, the CDR3 is TGTGCCAGCAGCTTAGGTTGGGGACAGGACAATGAGCAGTTCTTC. The full variable domain, rest sourced from reference TRBV11-2 and TRBJ2-1, is EAGVAQSPRYKIIEKRQSVAFWCNPISGHATLYWYQQILGQGPKLLIQFQNNGVVDDSQLPKDRFSAERLKGVDSTLKIQPAKLEDSAVYLCASSLGWGQDNEQFFGPGTRLTVL.

This clone was seen a handful of times. The chain carries TRBV11-2 and TRBJ2-7, with 9 bases identical to TRBD2. J gave up 4 bases and V 4 bases, and 8 bases lay outside the gene matches. From germline, CDR1 is SGHAT and CDR2 FQNNGV. The CDR3 loop spans 15 amino acids. The CDR3 region is CASSSVSAGGYEQYF. The CDR3 nucleotides read TGTGCCAGCAGCTCGGTGTCGGCGGGAGGGTACGAGCAGTACTTC.

The chain carries TRBV5-5 and TRBJ1-5; 8 bases map to TRBD1. The CDR3 is 15 residues long. The germline CDR1 and CDR2 sequences are SGHKS and YYEKEE (reference sequence). V lost 0 bases and J lost 6; bases outside the gene matches: 5. The CDR3 DNA is TGTGCCAGCAGCTTGGGACAGGGGTTCGGTCAGCCCCAGCATTTT. Residues: CASSLGQGFGQPQHF.

The V and J genes are TRBV29-1 and TRBJ2-1, with TRBD2 identical over 11 bases. CDR3 size: 14 residues. Per the germline V gene, CDR1 is SQVTM and CDR2 is ANQGSEA. The V and J ends lost 2 bases and 9 bases, in that order; junction bases with no gene match: 6. CDR3 amino acids: CSVEISLAGGEQFF. The CDR3 DNA reads TGCAGCGTTGAAATTTCTCTAGCGGGAGGTGAGCAGTTCTTC.

The CDR3 DNA sequence: TGTGCCAGCAGGGTGGGGGGGGGCTATGGCTACACCTTC. It translates to CASRVGGGYGYTF. The chain links TRBV27 to TRBJ1-2; D possibly corresponds to TRBD1 (5 bases). The CDR3 runs to 13 residues. The germline V gene encodes CDR1 MNHEY and CDR2 SMNVEV (reference sequence). V was clipped by 6 bases and J by 4 bases, with 12 bases between them.

V gene TRBV2 combines with J gene TRBJ2-3; TRBD1 matches at 8 bases. Germline lookup yields CDR1 SNHLY and CDR2 FYNNEI. There are 14 residues in the CDR3. V lost 1 base to trimming and J lost 3 bases; unmatched junction nucleotides: 0. The CDR3: CASSEGQGTDTQYF. CDR3 nucleotide sequence: TGTGCCAGCAGTGAAGGACAGGGGACAGATACGCAGTATTTT.

In DNA, the CDR3 is TGTGCCTGCGAGAGGGGACAGCGTGAAGCTTTCTTT. Amino acids: CACERGQREAFF. This rearrangement joins TRBV30 to TRBJ1-1; TRBD1 matches at 7 bases. After removal of 6 bases from V and 7 bases from J, the junction contained 8 bases not matched to a gene. The CDR3 contains 12 residues. Looked up from germline, CDR1 is GTSNPN and CDR2 is SVGIG (reference sequence).

CDR3 DNA sequence: TGTGCCTGGAGGGAGACAGGGGTGATCTACGAGCAGTACTTC. Translated: CAWRETGVIYEQYF. V gene TRBV30 combines with J gene TRBJ2-7, with 8 nucleotides matching TRBD1. Trimming removed 3 bases from V and 3 bases from J; junction bases left unmatched: 7. Germline values: CDR1 GTSNPN, CDR2 SVGIG (reference sequence). The CDR3 loop spans 14 amino acids.

The chain combines TRBV29-1 with TRBJ1-1, with TRBD1 matching 11 bases. The CDR3 is 11 residues long. The germline V gene has CDR1 SQVTM and CDR2 ANQGSEA. V dropped 7 bases and J dropped 11; count of bases not matched to a gene: 6. The CDR3 reads CSGRTGGSAFF. The CDR3 DNA sequence: TGCAGCGGTAGGACAGGGGGCTCGGCTTTCTTT.

The V call is TRBV5-1, the J call TRBJ2-5, with 7 bases lining up with TRBD1. The CDR3 is made up of 14 amino acids. Unmatched junction bases numbered 5, after V lost 0 bases and J lost 6 bases. From germline, CDR1 is SGHRS and CDR2 YFSETQ. This CDR3 is CASSLATGSQTQYF. The CDR3 DNA is TGCGCCAGCAGCTTGGCGACAGGGTCTCAGACCCAGTACTTC.